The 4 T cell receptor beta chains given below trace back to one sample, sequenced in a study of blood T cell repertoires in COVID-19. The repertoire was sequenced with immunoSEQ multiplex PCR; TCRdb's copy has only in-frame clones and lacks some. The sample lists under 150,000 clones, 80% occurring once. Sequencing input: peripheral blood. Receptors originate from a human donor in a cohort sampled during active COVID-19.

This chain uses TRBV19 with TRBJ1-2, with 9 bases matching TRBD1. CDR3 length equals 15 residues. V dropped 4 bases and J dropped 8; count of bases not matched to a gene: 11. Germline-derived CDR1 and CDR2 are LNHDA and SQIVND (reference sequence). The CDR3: CASSTPGTGTYGYTF. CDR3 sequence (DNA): TGTGCCAGTAGTACCCCCGGGACAGGGACGTACGGCTACACCTTC.

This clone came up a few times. The DNA for the CDR3 is TGTGCCAGCAGTCGCGGGACGGCCAGCAATCAGCCCCAGCATTTT. Its protein product is CASSRGTASNQPQHF. The V call is TRBV6-2 or TRBV6-3, the J call TRBJ1-5; D may be TRBD1 (5 bases). V lost 5 bases and J 1 base, leaving 12 bases between the germline ends. The CDR3 has 15 residues. CDR1 and CDR2 (germline): MNHEY, SVGEGT.

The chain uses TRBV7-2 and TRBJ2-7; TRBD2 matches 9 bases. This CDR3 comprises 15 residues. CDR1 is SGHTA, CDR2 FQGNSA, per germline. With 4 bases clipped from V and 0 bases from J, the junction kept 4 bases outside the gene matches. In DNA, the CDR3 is TGTGCCAGCAGCTCAGGACTAGCGACCTCCTACGAGCAGTACTTC. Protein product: CASSSGLATSYEQYF.

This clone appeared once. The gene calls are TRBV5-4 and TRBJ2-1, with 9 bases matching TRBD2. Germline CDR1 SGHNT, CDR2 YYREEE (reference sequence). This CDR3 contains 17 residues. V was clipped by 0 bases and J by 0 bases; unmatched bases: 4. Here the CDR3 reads CASSLASGARSYNEQFF. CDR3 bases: TGTGCCAGCAGCTTGGCTAGCGGGGCGCGCTCCTACAATGAGCAGTTCTTC. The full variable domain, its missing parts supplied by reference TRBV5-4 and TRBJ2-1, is ETGVTQSPTHLIKTRGQQVTLRCSSQSGHNTVSWYQQALGQGPQFIFQYYREEENGRGNFPPRFSGLQFPNYSSELNVNALELDDSALYLCASSLASGARSYNEQFFGPGTRLTVL.